Reported below is one TCR beta chain. Its antigen is as yet unknown. From germline, CDR1 is SGDLS and CDR2 YYNGEE. This CDR3 spans 15 amino acids. With 5 bases removed from V and 0 bases from J, the gap between germline ends came to 15 bases. The sample originates from a study of cytomegalovirus exposure and HLA in healthy donors. Study in general: Per a later analysis, the roughly 700 first-cohort and about 120 validation repertoires shared one platform.

General observations from the study: Researchers reported that three CMV-associated chains were confirmed in vitro as CMV antigen-specific. The study listed 164 cytomegalovirus-associated TCR beta chains. Clusters of TCRs from the first cohort tended to co-occur in the roughly 120 validation repertoires (as a later analysis found).

Measured with immunoSEQ multiplex PCR; TCRdb has only the in-frame clones, and not every one. The profile shows 350,000 or so clones, about nine tenths of them singletons. The sample consisted of PBMCs. The sequence derives from a woman aged 18-29 years in good health and CMV-seronegative. The chain has TRBV9 and TRBJ2-7, with D maybe TRBD2 (6 bases). CDR3 residues: CASSPPAGSSYEQYF. CDR3 nucleotide sequence: TGTGCCAGCAGTCCCCCTGCGGGGAGCTCCTACGAGCAGTACTTC.